Shown below are 10 T cell receptor beta chains from a single sample sequenced in a study of radiotherapy plus CTLA-4 blockade in lung cancer. The assay was immunoSEQ multiplex PCR, and TCRdb's table has in-frame clones only and misses some. The table includes 81,000 or so clones, around 90% detected once. Source: peripheral blood, taken from a patient treated with radiotherapy plus ipilimumab. These receptor sequences come from a human donor with non-small cell lung cancer who had stable disease on radiotherapy plus ipilimumab.

This chain joins TRBV30 and TRBJ2-7; D is unclear. V shed 8 bases and J shed 0 bases, with 14 bases lying between them. The CDR3 sequence is 13 residues long. Per the germline V gene, CDR1 is GTSNPN and CDR2 is SVGIG (reference sequence). The CDR3 DNA sequence: TGTGCCATCGGGCTGAGGAGCTCCTACGAGCAGTACTTC. The encoded protein is CAIGLRSSYEQYF. Filled out from reference TRBV30 and TRBJ2-7, the complete variable domain reads SQTIHQWPATLVQPVGSPLSLECTVEGTSNPNLYWYRQAAGRGLQLLFYSVGIGQISSEVPQNLSASRPQDRQFILSSKKLLLSDSGFYLCAIGLRSSYEQYFGPGTRLTVT.

The chain has TRBV6-6 and TRBJ2-7; 8 bases are shared with TRBD1. The ends lost 10 bases at V and 2 bases at J; junction bases unmatched: 7. The CDR3 extends over 13 amino acids. Germline V gene data show CDR1 as MNHNY and CDR2 as SVGAGI (reference sequence). The CDR3 DNA reads TGTGCCACCCAGACAGGGGTAACCTACGAGCAGTACTTC. It specifies CATQTGVTYEQYF.

The rearrangement uses TRBV18 and TRBJ1-1; no definite D call. The V and J ends lost 3 bases and 7 bases respectively, with 9 bases between them. The germline V gene encodes CDR1 KGHSH and CDR2 LQKENI. The CDR3 is 12 amino acids. The CDR3 region is CASSPATDEAFF. Written as DNA, the CDR3 is TGTGCCAGCTCACCCGCCACAGATGAAGCTTTCTTT.

The chain links TRBV9 to TRBJ2-7, with 7 nucleotides matching TRBD1. The V gene end was trimmed by 0 bases and the J gene end by 6 bases; junction bases not matched to a gene: 9. Germline V lookup: CDR1 SGDLS, CDR2 YYNGEE. The CDR3 is 15 amino acids. In DNA, the CDR3 is TGTGCCAGCAGCGTAGCAGCGACAGGGTCTTTCGAGCAGTACTTC. It is translated as CASSVAATGSFEQYF.

The chain employs TRBV28 and TRBJ1-4; 8 nucleotides match TRBD1. Trimming took 2 bases from V and 4 from J; bases not matched to a gene: 3. Germline lookup yields CDR1 MDHEN and CDR2 SYDVKM. The CDR3 sequence is 15 residues long. The CDR3 nucleotides read TGTGCCAGCAGTTTAGGGGACAGGAGTAATGAAAAACTGTTTTTT. It translates to CASSLGDRSNEKLFF.

The DNA for the CDR3 is TGTGCCAGCAGCATCGGGACTAGCTTCTACGAGCAGTACTTC. Its protein product is CASSIGTSFYEQYF. The V and J genes are TRBV13 and TRBJ2-7, with 9 bases matching TRBD2. In germline, CDR1 is PRHDT, CDR2 FYEKMQ (reference sequence). The CDR3 covers 14 residues. The V gene end was trimmed by 5 bases and the J gene end by 3 bases; junction bases not matched to a gene: 5. Supplemented by reference TRBV13 and TRBJ2-7, the full variable domain reads AAGVIQSPRHLIKEKRETATLKCYPIPRHDTVYWYQQGPGQDPQFLISFYEKMQSDKGSIPDRFSAQQFSDYHSELNMSSLELGDSALYFCASSIGTSFYEQYFGPGTRLTVT.

The chain carries TRBV7-2 and TRBJ2-1; D perhaps matches TRBD1 (5 bases). CDR1 is SGHTA and CDR2 is FQGNSA in the germline V gene. V was clipped by 1 base and J by 5 bases, with 15 bases between them. This CDR3 is built from 16 residues. DNA of the CDR3: TGTGCCAGCAGCTTAGATCACCTAGGGGTAAACAATGAGCAGTTCTTC. It yields the protein CASSLDHLGVNNEQFF.

The chain combines TRBV2 with TRBJ2-7; 9 bases map to TRBD1. Trimming cost V 8 bases and J 7 bases; bases outside gene matches: 12. The CDR3 totals 14 residues. Per the germline V gene, CDR1 is SNHLY and CDR2 is FYNNEI. The CDR3 DNA reads TGTGCCAGCGTTCGGACAGGGGAGCGGGGTGAGCAGTACTTC. It translates to CASVRTGERGEQYF.

The V and J genes are TRBV2 and TRBJ1-6; D unresolved. Germline CDR1 SNHLY, CDR2 FYNNEI. The CDR3 runs 13 residues. Trimming cost V 5 bases and J 7 bases, with 9 bases left between them. CDR3 protein: CASSPRTNSPLHF. In DNA form, the CDR3 reads TGTGCCAGCAGTCCAAGAACAAATTCACCCCTCCACTTT. The full variable domain, completed using reference TRBV2 and TRBJ1-6, is EPEVTQTPSHQVTQMGQEVILRCVPISNHLYFYWYRQILGQKVEFLVSFYNNEISEKSEIFDDQFSVERPDGSNFTLKIRSTKLEDSAMYFCASSPRTNSPLHFGNGTRLTVT.

The chain couples TRBV2 to TRBJ2-2; D perhaps matches TRBD2 (6 bases). The V end was cut by 2 bases, the J end by 2 bases, with 9 bases between. The CDR3 runs 15 residues. CDR1 is SNHLY and CDR2 is FYNNEI in the germline V gene. The CDR3: CASSELGGNTGELFF. CDR3 DNA sequence: TGTGCCAGCAGTGAACTGGGGGGAAACACCGGGGAGCTGTTTTTT.